Below are 16 T cell receptor beta chains sequenced from a single sample in a study of blood T cell repertoires in COVID-19. Repertoires were generated with immunoSEQ multiplex PCR, while TCRdb's copy carries only in-frame clones and drops some. The table has roughly 60,000 clones, 80% to 95% seen once. The sample consisted of peripheral blood. Receptors were obtained from a woman over 75 with active COVID-19.

The chain links TRBV6-5 to TRBJ2-1; the match to TRBD2 covers 8 bases. V lost 6 bases and J lost 10; bases outside the gene matches: 11. CDR3 length: 14 amino acids. Germline CDR1 MNHEY, CDR2 SVGAGI. The chain's CDR3 is CASRRTVTGGEQFF. As DNA, the CDR3 is TGTGCCAGCAGGAGGACAGTGACGGGAGGGGAGCAGTTCTTC.

In DNA, the CDR3 is TGTGCCAGCAGCCAAGTACCGACTAGCGGATCCACCGGGGAGCTGTTTTTT. Translated, it gives CASSQVPTSGSTGELFF. The V and J genes are TRBV3-1 (or the pseudogene TRBV3-2) and TRBJ2-2, with 9 bases aligning to TRBD2. Germline V lookup: CDR1 LGHDT, CDR2 YNNKEL (reference sequence). CDR3 length: 17 amino acids. The trim removed 1 base at V and 4 bases at J, leaving 7 bases unmatched.

A few counts support this clone. V gene TRBV6-5 combines with J gene TRBJ2-1, with a possible D match to TRBD2 (6 bases). CDR3 length: 14 amino acids. Germline values: CDR1 MNHEY, CDR2 SVGAGI. V gave up 6 bases and J gave up 7 bases, with 16 bases separating them. CDR3 bases: TGTGCCAGCAGCCCCGGGACTCGGGGTAATGAGCAGTTCTTC. Its protein is CASSPGTRGNEQFF.

This chain joins TRBV6-5 and TRBJ2-7; the D is unclear. The germline V gene has CDR1 MNHEY and CDR2 SVGAGI. The CDR3 runs 13 residues. Trimming cost V 7 bases and J 0 bases, with 10 bases left between them. DNA for the CDR3: TGTGCCAGCACAGGCCCCCCCTCCTACGAGCAGTACGTC. This sequence encodes CASTGPPSYEQYV.

This clone was recorded only once. This rearrangement joins TRBV9 to TRBJ2-2; D gene ambiguous. V lost 0 bases and J lost 1, with 7 bases in between. Germline V gives CDR1 SGDLS, CDR2 YYNGEE. The CDR3 spans 15 residues. In DNA, the CDR3 is TGTGCCAGCAGCGTAGAGACGGGGAACACCGGGGAGCTGTTTTTT. Amino acids: CASSVETGNTGELFF.

The chain couples TRBV7-9 to TRBJ1-3, with 9 bases aligning to TRBD1. V gave up 2 bases and J gave up 4 bases; unmatched junction bases: 6. The CDR3 is 16 amino acids. CDR1 and CDR2 from the germline V gene are SEHNR and FQNEAQ (reference sequence). The CDR3 reads CASSLSGQGTGNTIYF. CDR3 coding DNA: TGTGCCAGCAGCTTATCTGGACAGGGGACGGGAAACACCATATATTTT.

The rearrangement links TRBV24-1 to TRBJ2-1; 7 bases agree with TRBD1. The CDR3 length is 16 residues. The germline V gene encodes CDR1 KGHDR and CDR2 SFDVKD. V lost 3 bases to trimming and J lost 10 bases; unmatched junction nucleotides: 14. The CDR3 sequence is CATSDPRPPLQGEQFF. CDR3 in DNA: TGTGCCACCAGTGATCCGAGGCCACCGTTACAGGGGGAGCAGTTCTTC.

The chain uses TRBV25-1 and TRBJ2-2, with 7 bases lining up with TRBD1. From germline, CDR1 is MGHDK and CDR2 SYGVNS. This CDR3 is 16 amino acids long. The V gene end was trimmed by 4 bases and the J gene end by 5 bases; junction bases not matched to a gene: 10. This CDR3 reads CASSAFTGVGTGELFF. CDR3 nucleotide sequence: TGTGCCAGCAGTGCTTTCACAGGGGTGGGAACCGGGGAGCTGTTTTTT.

The V and J genes are TRBV7-2 and TRBJ2-1, with TRBD2 as a possible D gene (7 bases). Trimming shortened V by 0 bases and J by 3 bases, and 12 bases separated the two germline ends. CDR1 is SGHTA, CDR2 FQGNSA, per germline. The CDR3 is made up of 16 amino acids. Here the CDR3 reads CASSLAGGLVYNEQFF. Here the CDR3 DNA reads TGTGCCAGCAGCTTAGCGGGGGGGCTGGTCTACAATGAGCAGTTCTTC.

This chain connects TRBV11-2 to TRBJ2-5, with 10 bases fitting TRBD1. The CDR3 contains 15 residues. J was trimmed by 4 bases and V by 5 bases; bases with no gene match: 7. The germline V gene has CDR1 SGHAT and CDR2 FQNNGV. CDR3 in DNA: TGTGCCAGCAGCCGGCTCCGGGACAGGGGAGAGACCCAGTACTTC. This sequence encodes CASSRLRDRGETQYF.

J is TRBJ1-6 and V is TRBV18; 10 bases map to TRBD1. Germline CDR1 and CDR2: KGHSH and LQKENI. The length of the CDR3 is 16 residues. J was trimmed by 14 bases and V by 2 bases; bases with no gene match: 12. The CDR3 loop is CASSPRQGASVAALHF. CDR3 sequence (DNA): TGTGCCAGCTCACCAAGACAGGGGGCATCGGTCGCAGCCCTCCACTTT.

V is TRBV7-8 and J is TRBJ2-3; 8 bases align to TRBD1. Germline V gives CDR1 SGHVS, CDR2 FQNEAQ. This CDR3 spans 15 amino acids. J lost 1 base, V lost 4 bases, and 4 bases had no gene match. DNA of the CDR3: TGTGCCAGCAGCTCCGACAGGGGACGCACAGATACGCAGTATTTT. The encoded protein is CASSSDRGRTDTQYF.

The chain joins TRBV27 to TRBJ1-3; a possible D gene is TRBD1 (5 bases). CDR1 MNHEY and CDR2 SMNVEV come from the germline V gene (reference sequence). Trimming removed 2 bases from V and 3 bases from J, with 11 bases in between. The CDR3 extends over 15 amino acids. The CDR3 DNA reads TGTGCCAGCAGTTTAGGGGCAGGGTTTGGAAACACCATATATTTT. It codes for CASSLGAGFGNTIYF.

This clone was observed once. The gene calls are TRBV6-1 and TRBJ2-2; D uncertain. V lost 3 bases and J lost 8, with 7 bases in between. This CDR3 is built from 12 residues. CDR1 and CDR2 from the germline V gene are MNHNS and SASEGT. CDR3 residues: CASSDMRGELFF. CDR3 sequence (DNA): TGTGCCAGCAGTGATATGCGGGGGGAGCTGTTTTTT.

The CDR3, as DNA: TGTGCCTGGACACTCAACGAAAATCAGCCCCAGCATTTT. Translation gives CAWTLNENQPQHF. This chain joins TRBV30 and TRBJ1-5; D is unresolved. Trimming removed 4 bases at V and 4 bases at J, with 11 bases between. From germline, CDR1 is GTSNPN and CDR2 SVGIG (reference sequence). The CDR3 length is 13 residues.

This clone was found a few times. The chain has TRBV19 and TRBJ2-3; tentative D call: TRBD1 (6 bases). Germline CDR1 reads LNHDA; CDR2 reads SQIVND (reference sequence). Deletions cut 5 bases from V and 1 base from J, with 16 bases between. The CDR3 is made up of 16 amino acids. Here the CDR3 DNA reads TGTGCCAGTAGTGAAATAAGGGGGATCGGCACAGATACGCAGTATTTT. It yields the protein CASSEIRGIGTDTQYF.